This T cell receptor beta chain was documented in a study of cytomegalovirus exposure and HLA in healthy donors (dated by TCRdb to about 2017). For context, the study as a whole: According to an earlier analysis of a few hundred of the donors, 150 million to 200 million T cells yielded 90 million to 130 million unique TCR beta sequences and about 300 Gb of sequence data. An early release that covered fewer than 800 HLA-typed donors contained approximately 320 gigabases of sequencing data and roughly 84 million unique TCR sequences. Of the roughly 390 genotyped donors, about 80% fell in the genetic ancestry cluster associated with self-reported Caucasian donors. The aim of the study was to test whether cataloging public T cell receptors could identify signatures of past pathogen exposure. The study profiled the T cell repertoires of approximately 700 subjects by immunosequencing and related them to cytomegalovirus serostatus. In addition to the first cohort of 650 to 750 subjects, a separate validation cohort of some 120 different subjects was used. To predict cytomegalovirus infection status, the study brought together high-throughput TCR immunosequencing, statistical association of individual TCRs with disease status, and machine learning. A later analysis re-examined previously published TCR beta repertoires from roughly 650 donors and added high-resolution HLA genotyping to investigate patterns of TCR occurrence. Rather than using new phenotypic data, the later analysis identified candidate immune exposures from TCR beta sequences and from how often those sequences occurred across donors. To decide whether each TCR beta V gene segment behaved as functional or pseudogenic, an earlier analysis of some 600 of the donors relied on high-throughput TCR beta sequencing. Alongside the repertoire data, information on donor age, sex, ethnicity and CMV serostatus was compiled. A later genetic analysis used genome-wide SNP genotypes for about 60% of the roughly 700 donors, treating that subset as a discovery cohort. All discovery cohort repertoires had been generated on a single sequencing platform. HLA typing included class I and class II loci at four-digit resolution. The number of typed donors differed by locus: roughly 629-630 for A, B, C, DRB1 and DQB1; 522 for DQA1; 600 to 610 for DPA1; and around 450 for DPB1. Five DR-DQ haplotypes were handled as single units for association and clustering because linkage in the cohort was strong. Among some 400 genotyped donors of the cohort, an average of approximately 200,000 unique TCR beta nucleotide sequences was sequenced per donor, of which about 19% were non-productive. Beyond this particular receptor, the publication reports: Over 15 rarely observed V segments, including chromosome 9 orphons, were excluded from the earlier analysis of several hundred of the donors because counts were too low. Several of the top co-occurrence clusters appeared to be linked to parvovirus B19, influenza, CMV and Epstein-Barr virus, according to a later analysis. In a later analysis, most CMV-associated TCR beta chains were found to appear HLA-restricted, with HLA associations seemingly driven largely by CMV exposure. This cohort had only TCR beta chains sequenced, and the lack of alpha or paired-chain data limited which features could be detected. The classifier was reported to diagnose cytomegalovirus status with high specificity and sensitivity in both the original cohort and the validation cohort. An earlier analysis of approximately 590 of the donors showed that most TCR beta V segments appeared in productive rearrangements either about 87% or about 30% of the time, which broadly matched IMGT annotations. An association between a missense DCLRE1C variant and V-gene and J-gene trimming of TCR beta chains was found in a later genetic analysis and replicated in an independent cohort. In vitro tests confirmed that a few of the cytomegalovirus-associated TCR beta chains recognize cytomegalovirus antigens. In a later genetic analysis, fewer N-insertions in productive TCRs were reported among donors in an Asian-associated ancestry cluster than the 666-donor mean. A later analysis associated 16,951 TCR beta sequences with specific HLA alleles at a false discovery rate of 0.05. In the study, around 150 TCR beta chains were listed as associated with cytomegalovirus. Because HLA typing was missing for some donors at each locus, association tests included only the typed subset. While some public TCRs were present in many individuals, most TCR sequences turned up only very rarely across donors. The 87-base-pair reads could not distinguish some IMGT-functional V segments, including TRBV6-2 and TRBV6-3, so those segments were excluded. Strong co-occurrence of HLA alleles, especially DR and DQ, made assigning TCR associations to individual alleles difficult. The authors suggested that the approach could potentially be generalized to other disease states and immunological phenotypes. Compared with equally common non-associated chains, HLA-associated TCR beta chains in a later analysis were more clonally expanded and had lower generation probabilities. Linkage disequilibrium might explain the correlated functional status among segregating V segments, but an unknown experimental factor could not be excluded. A cluster of highly shared sequence variants was judged likely to be a technical artifact of the sequencing pipeline. Immune exposure information for the cohort was limited to CMV serostatus. A later analysis found that TCR association rates varied across HLA loci, with DRB1 alleles showing the most associated TCRs and HLA-C alleles the fewest. Sequencing depth was assumed to be roughly uniform across donors in the presence/absence analyses, though that assumption may not hold. A further reported finding was that TCR beta sequences accurately predicted the HLA-A and HLA-B alleles for most subjects in the first cohort.

Looking up the germline V gene (reference sequence) yields CDR1 PRHDT and CDR2 FYEKMQ. The CDR3 measures 12 amino acids from cysteine to phenylalanine. The kept DNA is CDR3 alone, 36 bases in frame from the first base. Trimming accounts for 9 bases at V and 6 bases at J, while the number of junction bases matched to no gene is 1. The cohort consisted of 600 to 750 healthy bone marrow donors. All cohort members were sampled while nominally healthy, although unrecorded immune exposures were likely present. The donor tested CMV seronegative and was one of the 352 seronegative cohort members. Every donor gave a peripheral blood sample, and the peripheral blood mononuclear cells from that sample were used for TCR beta sequencing. Genomic DNA was extracted from the blood cell samples with the Qiagen DNeasy Blood Extraction Kit. As to this clone: This clone's antigen is unknown. No base-level quality is on record; no much larger clone is a single base apart.

The library was built by means of the immunoSEQ multiplex PCR assay. The multiplex PCR relied on a mix of 60 forward primers for TCR Vbeta segments and 13 reverse primers for TCR Jbeta segments. The CDR3 region of rearranged TCR beta genes was amplified from genomic DNA by a multiplex PCR assay. On the Illumina HiSeq System, the amplified TCR beta libraries were sequenced as 87-base-pair reads. In the authors' own workflow: A later analysis tallied 70 million to 100 million unique TCR beta chains across the approximately 670 repertoires, and approximately 12 million of those chains were shared by two or more donors. Raw reads were error-corrected and collapsed into unique sequences with a nearest-neighbor algorithm that merged closely related sequences to remove PCR and sequencing errors. V, D and J gene segments were assigned by aligning CDR3 sequences to IMGT reference sequences. For a sequence to be retained, a match of at least six nucleotides to both a V gene segment and a J gene segment was required. A rearrangement counted as productive if the CDR3 had no stop codons and remained in frame with V and J, and every other rearrangement counted as non-productive. CDR3 was defined according to IMGT convention as the region running from the second conserved V-encoded cysteine to the conserved J-encoded phenylalanine. Sequences without an unambiguous match to a single V gene segment were excluded from the earlier analysis of about 640 of the donors. An earlier analysis of several hundred of the donors called V segments functional above 56.7% productive rearrangements and segregating when the between-donor standard deviation exceeded 5%. To diagnose cytomegalovirus status from the catalog of TCR beta chain sequences, a statistical classification framework was built. V and J gene assignment, in a later analysis, came from comparing TCR nucleotide sequences with IMGT/GENE-DB human TR gene sequences. A later analysis assigned CDR3 sequences and most-parsimonious VDJ recombination scenarios with the TCRdist pipeline. In a later analysis, each TCR beta chain was defined by its CDR3 amino acid sequence together with its V-gene family, and reads lacking a unique V-gene family were excluded. As a way to deal with suspected cross-contamination and a sequencing artifact, a later analysis dropped approximately 570 nucleotide sequences that were highly shared and had low generation probability. A later analysis calculated a clonal expansion index for each public chain from normalized within-repertoire ranks of inferred template counts. Generation probabilities in a later analysis came from a VDJ recombination model fitted to out-of-frame rearrangements, and those results were checked against IGoR. In a later analysis, hypergeometric tests were used to score TCR-TCR, TCR-HLA and TCR-CMV co-occurrence, with a repertoire-size bias correction applied to TCR pairs. To estimate false discovery rates, a later analysis permuted the HLA or CMV assignments 20 times. In a later analysis, co-occurring TCRs were grouped with DBSCAN, and TCRdist sequence similarity was added when clustering was performed within HLA-allele-positive subsets. Repertoires with fewer than 30,000 or more than 120,000 public chains were left out of co-occurrence clustering, as were five repertoires with anomalous nucleotide sharing. As stored in TCRdb, this immuneACCESS dataset retains in-frame rearrangements with V and J assigned. A fraction of the clones does not appear; measured against another copy, unresolved V genes explain less than half of the discrepancy, and the remainder lacks a known reason. V, J and clone size derive from that table, while D and trimming were established from the DNA sequence. The sample has 200,000 or so clones on record, approximately 83% of them singletons. Roughly 0.1% of the sample comes from the top ten.

This clonotype originated in a boy younger than 10 in good health and CMV-seronegative. Specimen: PBMCs. The chain is encoded by TRBV13 joined to TRBJ2-1; TRBD1 agrees with 11 junctional bases. This receptor has the CDR3 CASGTGGNEQFF. The bases read TGTGCCAGTGGGACAGGGGGCAATGAGCAGTTCTTC.